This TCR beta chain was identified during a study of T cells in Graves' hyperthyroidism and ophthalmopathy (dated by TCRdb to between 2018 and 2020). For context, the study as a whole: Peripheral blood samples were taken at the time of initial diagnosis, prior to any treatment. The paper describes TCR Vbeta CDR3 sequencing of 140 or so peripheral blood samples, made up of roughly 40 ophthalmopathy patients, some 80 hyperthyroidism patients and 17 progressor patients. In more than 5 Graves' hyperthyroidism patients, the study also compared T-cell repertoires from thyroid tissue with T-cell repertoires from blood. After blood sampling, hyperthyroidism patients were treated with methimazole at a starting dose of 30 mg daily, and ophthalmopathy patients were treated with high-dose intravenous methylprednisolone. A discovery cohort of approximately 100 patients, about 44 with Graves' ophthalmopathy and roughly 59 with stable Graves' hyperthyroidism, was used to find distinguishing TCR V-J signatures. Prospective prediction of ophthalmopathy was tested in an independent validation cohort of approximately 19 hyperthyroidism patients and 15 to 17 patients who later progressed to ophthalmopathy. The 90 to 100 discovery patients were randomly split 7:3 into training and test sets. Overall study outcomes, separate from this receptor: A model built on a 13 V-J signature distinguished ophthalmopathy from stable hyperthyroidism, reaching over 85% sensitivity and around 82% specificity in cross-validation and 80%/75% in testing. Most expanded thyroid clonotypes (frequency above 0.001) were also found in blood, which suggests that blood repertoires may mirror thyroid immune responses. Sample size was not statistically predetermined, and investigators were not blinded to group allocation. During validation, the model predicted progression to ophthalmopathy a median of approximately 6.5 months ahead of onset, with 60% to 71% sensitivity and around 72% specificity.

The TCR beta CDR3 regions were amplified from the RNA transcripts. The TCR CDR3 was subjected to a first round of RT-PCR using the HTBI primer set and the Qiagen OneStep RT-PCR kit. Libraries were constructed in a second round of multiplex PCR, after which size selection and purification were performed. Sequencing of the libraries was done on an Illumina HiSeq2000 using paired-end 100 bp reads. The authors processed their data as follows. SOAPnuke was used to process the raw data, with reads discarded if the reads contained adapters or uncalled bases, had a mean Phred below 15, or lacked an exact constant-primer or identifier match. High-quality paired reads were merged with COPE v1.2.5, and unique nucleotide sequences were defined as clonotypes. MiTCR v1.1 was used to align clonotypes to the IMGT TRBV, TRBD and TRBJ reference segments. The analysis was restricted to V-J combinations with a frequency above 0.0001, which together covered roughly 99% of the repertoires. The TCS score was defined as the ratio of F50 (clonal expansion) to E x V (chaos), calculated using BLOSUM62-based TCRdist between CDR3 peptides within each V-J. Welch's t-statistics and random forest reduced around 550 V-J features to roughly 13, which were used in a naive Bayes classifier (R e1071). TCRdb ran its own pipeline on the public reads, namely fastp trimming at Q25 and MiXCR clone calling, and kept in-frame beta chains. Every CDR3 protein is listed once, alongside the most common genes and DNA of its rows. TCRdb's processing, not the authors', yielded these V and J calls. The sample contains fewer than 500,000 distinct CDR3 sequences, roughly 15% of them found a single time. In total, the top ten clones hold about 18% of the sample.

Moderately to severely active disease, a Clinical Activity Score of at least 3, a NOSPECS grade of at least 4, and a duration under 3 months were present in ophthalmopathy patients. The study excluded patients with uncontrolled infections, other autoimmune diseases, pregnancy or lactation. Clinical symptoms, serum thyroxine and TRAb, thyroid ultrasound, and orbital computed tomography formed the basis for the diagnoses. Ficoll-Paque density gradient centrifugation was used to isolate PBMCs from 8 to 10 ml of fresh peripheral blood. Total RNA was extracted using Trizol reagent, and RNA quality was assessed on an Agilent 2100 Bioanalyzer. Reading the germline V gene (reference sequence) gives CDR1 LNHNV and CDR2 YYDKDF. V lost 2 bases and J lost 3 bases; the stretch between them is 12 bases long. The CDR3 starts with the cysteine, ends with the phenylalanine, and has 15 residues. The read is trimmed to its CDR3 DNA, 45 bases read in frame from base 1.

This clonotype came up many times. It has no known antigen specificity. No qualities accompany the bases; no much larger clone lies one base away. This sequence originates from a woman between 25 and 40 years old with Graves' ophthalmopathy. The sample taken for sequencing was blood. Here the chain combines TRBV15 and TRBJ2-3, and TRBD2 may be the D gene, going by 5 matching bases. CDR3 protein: CATSRKLEITDTQYF. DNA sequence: TGTGCCACCAGCAGAAAACTAGAAATTACAGATACGCAGTATTTT.